Shown below are 28 T cell receptor beta chains from a single sample sequenced in a study of T cells after yellow fever vaccination. TCRdb processed the 5' RACE reads anew with MiXCR; each CDR3 protein has one entry. Of fewer than 100,000 distinct CDR3 sequences listed, over 8% are singletons. This sample comprised CD8+ T cells not binding an NS4B(214-222) dextramer, sorted from PBMCs, obtained more than 13 days after the first yellow fever vaccination. All receptors come from a man aged 18 to 30 who received the YFV17D yellow fever vaccine.

This sequence joins TRBV19 and TRBJ2-7; D unresolved. Trimming shortened V by 1 base and J by 4 bases, and 5 bases separated the two germline ends. CDR3 length equals 12 residues. Germline values: CDR1 LNHDA, CDR2 SQIVND (reference sequence). Here the CDR3 reads CASSIAGYEQYF. The DNA for the CDR3 is TGTGCCAGTAGTATAGCGGGTTACGAGCAGTACTTC.

This clonotype was observed at least ten times. This chain uses TRBV5-1 with TRBJ1-1; TRBD1 matches at 8 bases. The CDR3 extends over 15 amino acids. Germline CDR1 reads SGHRS; CDR2 reads YFSETQ. The ends lost 3 bases at V and 3 bases at J; junction bases unmatched: 7. As DNA, the CDR3 is TGCGCCAGCAGCTCGCATCAGGGGGCGGACACTGAAGCTTTCTTT. Translation gives CASSSHQGADTEAFF.

The CDR3 nucleotides are TGTGCCAGCAGGGGGACTTCACGGGAGCAGTACTTC. Translation gives CASRGTSREQYF. The rearrangement links TRBV27 to TRBJ2-7, with D perhaps TRBD2 (6 bases). V dropped 6 bases and J dropped 7 bases, with 13 bases sitting between them. The CDR3 totals 12 residues. The germline gives CDR1 MNHEY, CDR2 SMNVEV (reference sequence).

This clonotype was counted only a few times. The V gene is TRBV19, the J gene TRBJ2-3; 7 nucleotides match TRBD2. This CDR3 has 13 residues. Germline V gives CDR1 LNHDA, CDR2 SQIVND (reference sequence). V gave up 6 bases and J gave up 0 bases; unmatched junction bases: 0. CDR3 residues: CASSGGSTDTQYF. DNA for the CDR3: TGTGCCAGTAGCGGGGGGAGCACAGATACGCAGTATTTT.

V usage is TRBV5-1 and J usage is TRBJ1-4; D uncertain. V dropped 1 base and J dropped 2 bases, with 6 bases sitting between them. Per the germline V gene, CDR1 is SGHRS and CDR2 is YFSETQ. This CDR3 has 14 residues. CDR3 in DNA: TGCGCCAGCAGCTTGTTCTCCACTAATGAAAAACTGTTTTTT. It yields the protein CASSLFSTNEKLFF.

In nucleotides, the CDR3 is TGTGCCAGCAGTCCTGGGACGGAGGGTGACACCATATATTTT. It codes for CASSPGTEGDTIYF. This sequence joins TRBV12-3 or TRBV12-4 and TRBJ1-3, with a weak D call TRBD1 (5 bases). The CDR3 totals 14 residues. Trimming pared 5 bases from V and 8 bases from J, leaving 16 bases between.

This chain uses TRBV20-1 with TRBJ2-1; weak D call: TRBD2 (6 bases). Germline assignment: CDR1 DFQATT and CDR2 SNEGSKA (reference sequence). The germline V and J ends were trimmed by 3 bases and 2 bases, with 8 bases remaining between them. The CDR3 is 13 residues long. The CDR3 region has the DNA TGCAGTGCTAGCGGGGGAACCTACAATGAGCAGTTCTTC. Translating it yields CSASGGTYNEQFF.

Only a few counts were recorded for this clonotype. This rearrangement joins TRBV19 to TRBJ2-1; D might be TRBD1 (5 bases). The V gene lost 6 bases and the J gene lost 8 bases, with 11 bases spanning the gap. Germline-derived CDR1 and CDR2 are LNHDA and SQIVND (reference sequence). CDR3 length: 12 residues. CDR3 in amino acids: CASSYRSDEQFF. CDR3 sequence (DNA): TGTGCCAGTAGCTACAGGAGCGATGAGCAGTTCTTC. Combining the CDR3 with reference TRBV19 and TRBJ2-1 gives the whole variable domain DGGITQSPKYLFRKEGQNVTLSCEQNLNHDAMYWYRQDPGQGLRLIYYSQIVNDFQKGDIAEGYSVSREKKESFPLTVTSAQKNPTAFYLCASSYRSDEQFFGPGTRLTVL.

The chain has TRBV12-3 or TRBV12-4 and TRBJ1-1; no reliable D call. The CDR3 runs to 13 residues. Deletions cut 4 bases from V and 1 base from J, with 7 bases between. Here the CDR3 reads CASSSTENTEAFF. CDR3 DNA: TGTGCCAGCAGTTCAACGGAGAACACTGAAGCTTTCTTT.

A few counts support this clonotype. This sequence joins TRBV27 and TRBJ2-1; possible D gene TRBD1, 5 bases. Germline V lookup: CDR1 MNHEY, CDR2 SMNVEV (reference sequence). V lost 6 bases and J lost 2, with 11 bases in between. This CDR3 spans 14 amino acids. The CDR3 coding sequence is TGTGCCAGCAGAATGACAGAAGCCTACAATGAGCAGTTCTTC. Protein: CASRMTEAYNEQFF.

Notes on this clonotype: This may stem from a read error, because a much larger clone lies one nucleotide away. The rearrangement uses TRBV6-5 and TRBJ2-3; no clear D gene. The V end was cut by 4 bases, the J end by 4 bases, with 15 bases between. CDR1 and CDR2 from the germline V gene are MNHEY and SVGAGI. CDR3 length equals 15 residues. The CDR3 spells CASSSLQLASDTQYF. DNA of the CDR3: TGTGCCAGCAGTTCACTCCAACTTGCCTCAGATACGCAGTATTTT.

This chain joins TRBV7-9 and TRBJ1-4; D uncertain. Trimming cost V 4 bases and J 10 bases, with 22 bases left between them. The germline V gene has CDR1 SEHNR and CDR2 FQNEAQ (reference sequence). This CDR3 is built from 16 residues. The CDR3 protein is CASSSNEETIIGKLFF. The CDR3 DNA follows: TGTGCCAGCAGCTCGAATGAAGAGACCATTATTGGAAAACTGTTTTTT.

This clonotype was seen ten or more times. The chain couples TRBV12-3 or TRBV12-4 to TRBJ2-2, with D tentatively TRBD1 (5 bases). V was pared by 6 bases and J by 1 base, with 9 bases between. This CDR3 has 14 amino acids. The CDR3 DNA is TGTGCCAGCAGGCGCCAGGGGAACACCGGGGAGCTGTTTTTT. Translating it yields CASRRQGNTGELFF.

This clonotype came up a few times. The chain employs TRBV4-1 and TRBJ2-7, with TRBD1 as a possible D gene (7 bases). Germline V CDR1 and CDR2: MGHRA, YSYEKL. The CDR3 spans 17 residues. V dropped 5 bases and J dropped 3 bases, with 23 bases sitting between them. Written as DNA, the CDR3 is TGCGCCAGCAGCTTACAGGAGGGGCAGGGGGGATTCTACGAGCAGTACTTC. Translation: CASSLQEGQGGFYEQYF.

The J gene is TRBJ1-4, the V gene TRBV7-9, with D unresolved. V lost 7 bases and J 0 bases, leaving 9 bases between the germline ends. This CDR3 is 14 amino acids long. Germline CDR1 and CDR2: SEHNR and FQNEAQ (reference sequence). CDR3 bases: TGTGCCAGCAACCTGGAGGCAACTAATGAAAAACTGTTTTTT. It specifies CASNLEATNEKLFF.

The V call is TRBV7-8, the J call TRBJ2-3; tentatively, D is TRBD1 (6 bases). Germline V CDR1 and CDR2: SGHVS, FQNEAQ. The V and J ends lost 5 bases and 2 bases respectively, with 14 bases between them. CDR3 size: 15 residues. CDR3 in DNA: TGTGCCAGCAGCGAGGAAGGACAGACCACAGATACGCAGTATTTT. Translating gives CASSEEGQTTDTQYF.

The V call is TRBV20-1, the J call TRBJ2-5; D may be TRBD2 (6 bases). Trimming removed 1 base from V and 2 bases from J, with 23 bases in between. Germline values: CDR1 DFQATT, CDR2 SNEGSKA (reference sequence). The CDR3 sequence is 18 residues long. CDR3 in amino acids: CSARGQSRDFHLQETQYF. In nucleotides, the CDR3 is TGCAGTGCTAGAGGCCAAAGCCGGGACTTTCACCTTCAAGAGACCCAGTACTTC.

A few counts support this clonotype. The chain's CDR3 is CASSFSPGGGNEQFF. CDR3 sequence (DNA): TGTGCCAGCAGCTTCTCCCCGGGGGGGGGTAATGAGCAGTTCTTC. V usage is TRBV11-2 and J usage is TRBJ2-1; 8 positions match TRBD2. In germline, CDR1 is SGHAT, CDR2 FQNNGV. The CDR3 sequence is 15 residues long. J gave up 7 bases and V 3 bases, and 8 bases lay outside the gene matches.

This clonotype was seen more than once but under ten times. The chain couples TRBV29-1 to TRBJ2-7; D possibly corresponds to TRBD2 (6 bases). The germline gives CDR1 SQVTM, CDR2 ANQGSEA. The V and J ends lost 0 bases and 4 bases respectively, with 19 bases between them. The CDR3 has 16 residues. CDR3 in DNA: TGCAGCGTTGAAGATCTTCGAGGAGGGGCGGTTTACGAGCAGTACTTC. Its protein product is CSVEDLRGGAVYEQYF.

This clonotype has a handful of counts. The rearrangement joins TRBV7-2 to TRBJ2-2; tentative D call: TRBD2 (6 bases). There are 12 residues in the CDR3. The germline V gene encodes CDR1 SGHTA and CDR2 FQGNSA. V lost 6 bases and J 6 bases, leaving 8 bases between the germline ends. CDR3 residues: CASRRGAGELFF. The CDR3 DNA reads as TGTGCCAGCAGACGCGGGGCCGGGGAGCTGTTTTTT.

This clonotype has only a few counts. The chain is built from TRBV27 and TRBJ2-4; 9 positions agree with TRBD2. The J segment lost 1 base and the V segment lost 5 bases, leaving 15 bases of the junction unmatched. CDR3 length equals 19 residues. The germline V gene has CDR1 MNHEY and CDR2 SMNVEV (reference sequence). The CDR3 reads CASSGIVRGGGAAKNIQYF. The DNA for the CDR3 is TGTGCCAGCAGTGGGATCGTGCGGGGGGGTGGGGCGGCCAAAAACATTCAGTACTTC.

The chain employs TRBV27 and TRBJ2-1, with 8 bases aligning to TRBD1. Germline loops: CDR1 MNHEY, CDR2 SMNVEV (reference sequence). V was clipped by 3 bases and J by 4 bases; unmatched bases: 2. This CDR3 has 14 amino acids. CDR3 sequence: CASSFGQGYNEQFF. CDR3 in DNA: TGTGCCAGCAGTTTCGGACAGGGATACAATGAGCAGTTCTTC.

V and J are TRBV10-3 and TRBJ2-5; 7 positions match TRBD1. V was pared by 8 bases and J by 0 bases, with 15 bases of the junction left unmatched. This CDR3 has 17 residues. Per germline, CDR1 ENHRY and CDR2 SYGVKD. The CDR3 coding sequence is TGTGCCATCTGCCCGGGGCCTCTTGGGACAGACCAAGAGACCCAGTACTTC. This translates into CAICPGPLGTDQETQYF.

The chain joins TRBV6-2 or TRBV6-3 to TRBJ2-3; D call uncertain. Looked up from germline, CDR1 is MNHEY and CDR2 is SVGEGT. Trimming cost V 0 bases and J 4 bases, with 8 bases left between them. This CDR3 has 14 amino acids. The CDR3 DNA sequence: TGTGCCAGCAGTTACTCTCAAGCAGCAGATACGCAGTATTTT. Translated: CASSYSQAADTQYF.

This clonotype has at least ten counts. The chain joins TRBV6-5 to TRBJ1-2; TRBD1 agrees at 10 bases. V dropped 5 bases and J dropped 4; count of bases not matched to a gene: 7. Germline CDR1 and CDR2: MNHEY and SVGAGI. CDR3 length: 15 residues. DNA for the CDR3: TGTGCCAGCAGTACCGGGACAGGGGAGGGCTATGGCTACACCTTC. Residues: CASSTGTGEGYGYTF.

This clonotype was detected only a few times. The J gene is TRBJ2-2, the V gene TRBV11-2; D gene unclear. V was pared by 1 base and J by 5 bases, with 8 bases between. The CDR3 has 14 residues. CDR1 and CDR2 from the germline V gene are SGHAT and FQNNGV. CDR3 DNA: TGTGCCAGCAGCTTAGGAACGGCAACCGGGGAGCTGTTTTTT. Its protein product is CASSLGTATGELFF.

The chain couples TRBV11-2 to TRBJ2-2; D could derive from TRBD1 or TRBD2 (5 bases each). Germline CDR1 reads SGHAT; CDR2 reads FQNNGV. The germline V and J ends were trimmed by 5 bases and 5 bases, with 12 bases remaining between them. The CDR3 is 14 residues long. Here the CDR3 reads CASSGTLRTGELFF. CDR3 in DNA: TGTGCCAGCAGCGGGACCCTACGGACCGGGGAGCTGTTTTTT.

The chain is built from TRBV19 and TRBJ2-5; D ambiguous. V shed 4 bases and J shed 5 bases, with 11 bases lying between them. CDR3 length: 13 amino acids. From germline, CDR1 is LNHDA and CDR2 SQIVND (reference sequence). In nucleotides, the CDR3 is TGTGCCAGTAGTACGAAGCTGGAGGAGACCCAGTACTTC. This gives the protein CASSTKLEETQYF. The full variable domain, in which reference TRBV19 and TRBJ2-5 provide the parts outside the CDR3, is DGGITQSPKYLFRKEGQNVTLSCEQNLNHDAMYWYRQDPGQGLRLIYYSQIVNDFQKGDIAEGYSVSREKKESFPLTVTSAQKNPTAFYLCASSTKLEETQYFGPGTRLLVL.